The next 20 T cell receptor beta chains were all read from a single sample in a study of T cell changes during pregnancy in multiple sclerosis. Sequencing was performed with immunoSEQ multiplex PCR; in TCRdb, only in-frame clones are kept and a portion is missing. This table has about 79,000 clones, approximately 90% appearing once. This material consisted of CD4+ T cells from peripheral blood mononuclear cells, taken in the second trimester of pregnancy. All receptors derive from a female donor with multiple sclerosis, enrolled in a pregnancy study.

The chain combines TRBV7-9 with TRBJ1-5; D unclear. Trimming took 4 bases from V and 3 from J, leaving 13 bases between them. The V gene's germline CDR1 is SEHNR and CDR2 FQNEAQ (reference sequence). CDR3 length: 15 amino acids. The CDR3 sequence is CASSSDARYNQPQHF. DNA of the CDR3: TGTGCCAGCAGCTCCGACGCGAGGTACAATCAGCCCCAGCATTTT.

V and J are TRBV9 and TRBJ1-2; D may be TRBD1 (6 bases). V was trimmed by 0 bases and J by 2 bases, leaving 11 bases between them. The CDR3 length is 15 residues. Germline loops: CDR1 SGDLS, CDR2 YYNGEE. CDR3 coding DNA: TGTGCCAGCAGCGTAGCTGGACAGCTAAACTATGGCTACACCTTC. This codes for CASSVAGQLNYGYTF.

This chain uses TRBV7-8 with TRBJ2-1, with 11 positions matching TRBD2. Germline-derived CDR1 and CDR2 are SGHVS and FQNEAQ. This CDR3 region has 15 residues. Trimming took 7 bases from V and 2 from J; bases not matched to a gene: 4. The CDR3 region is CASIIAGGPYNEQFF. DNA for the CDR3: TGTGCCAGCATCATAGCGGGAGGGCCCTACAATGAGCAGTTCTTC. Using reference TRBV7-8 and TRBJ2-1 for the parts outside the CDR3, the full variable domain is GAGVSQSPRYKVAKRGQDVALRCDPISGHVSLFWYQQALGQGPEFLTYFQNEAQLDKSGLPSDRFFAERPEGSVSTLKIQRTQQEDSAVYLCASIIAGGPYNEQFFGPGTRLTVL.

This clone was counted between two and nine times. The chain is built from TRBV7-2 and TRBJ2-1; D may be TRBD2 (6 bases). The CDR3 totals 14 residues. Germline V gene sequence: CDR1 SGHTA, CDR2 FQGNSA. Trimming pared 5 bases from V and 4 bases from J, leaving 12 bases between. The CDR3 region is CASSLSGTYNEQFF. The CDR3 DNA reads as TGTGCCAGCAGCCTTAGCGGTACATACAATGAGCAGTTCTTC.

The gene calls are TRBV7-2 and TRBJ1-2, with a possible D match to TRBD1 (6 bases). The CDR3 consists of 17 residues. The V end lost 1 base, the J end lost 2 bases, and 17 bases lay between the germline ends. Germline CDR1 and CDR2: SGHTA and FQGNSA. The CDR3 DNA reads as TGTGCCAGCAGCTTAGTCGGTCCAGGGGCTAAAAACTATGGCTACACCTTC. It encodes CASSLVGPGAKNYGYTF. Together with reference TRBV7-2 and TRBJ1-2, the CDR3 gives the full variable domain: GAGVSQSPSNKVTEKGKDVELRCDPISGHTALYWYRQSLGQGLEFLIYFQGNSAPDKSGLPSDRFSAERTGGSVSTLTIQRTQQEDSAVYLCASSLVGPGAKNYGYTFGSGTRLTVV.

The chain couples TRBV5-6 to TRBJ1-1; D remains unclear. The CDR3 has 15 amino acids. The germline V gene encodes CDR1 SGHDT and CDR2 YYEEEE. The V end lost 4 bases, the J end lost 4 bases, and 17 bases lay between the germline ends. The CDR3 protein is CASSSIPGSGTEAFF. The CDR3 bases are TGTGCCAGCAGCAGTATCCCGGGATCAGGCACTGAAGCTTTCTTT.

CDR3 sequence (DNA): TGTGCCAGCAGCTTCGACAGGGGGCAAGCTTTCTTT. Protein: CASSFDRGQAFF. The V call is TRBV28, the J call TRBJ1-1; 10 nucleotides match TRBD1. V gave up 6 bases and J gave up 9 bases; unmatched junction bases: 4. The CDR3 runs to 12 residues. Germline V gene data show CDR1 as MDHEN and CDR2 as SYDVKM. Full variable domain (missing parts from reference TRBV28 and TRBJ1-1): DVKVTQSSRYLVKRTGEKVFLECVQDMDHENMFWYRQDPGLGLRLIYFSYDVKMKEKGDIPEGYSVSREKKERFSLILESASTNQTSMYLCASSFDRGQAFFGQGTRLTVV.

The chain joins TRBV19 to TRBJ2-3; the match to TRBD2 covers 9 bases. Germline V gene sequence: CDR1 LNHDA, CDR2 SQIVND (reference sequence). This CDR3 is 17 amino acids long. The V gene end was trimmed by 5 bases and the J gene end by 5 bases; junction bases not matched to a gene: 14. The chain's CDR3 is CASSRGMAGGLRDTQYF. DNA for the CDR3: TGTGCCAGTAGTCGCGGTATGGCGGGGGGGCTAAGAGATACGCAGTATTTT.

In its sample, this clone was seen once. The rearrangement links TRBV5-1 to TRBJ2-7, with D possibly TRBD1 on 5 matching bases. V was clipped by 0 bases and J by 3 bases, with 7 bases between them. CDR3 length equals 13 residues. Germline values: CDR1 SGHRS, CDR2 YFSETQ. The CDR3 DNA reads TGCGCCAGCAGCTTGGGGACAATCTACGAGCAGTACTTC. This codes for CASSLGTIYEQYF. Combining the CDR3 with reference TRBV5-1 and TRBJ2-7 gives the whole variable domain KAGVTQTPRYLIKTRGQQVTLSCSPISGHRSVSWYQQTPGQGLQFLFEYFSETQRNKGNFPGRFSGRQFSNSRSEMNVSTLELGDSALYLCASSLGTIYEQYFGPGTRLTVT.

This clone appeared many times. The chain couples TRBV6-5 to TRBJ1-6, with 9 bases fitting TRBD1. CDR1 MNHEY and CDR2 SVGAGI come from the germline V gene. The CDR3 runs to 14 residues. V shed 6 bases, J shed 10 bases, and the junction held 7 bases outside the gene matches. CDR3 bases: TGTGCCAGCAGCAGACAGGGGGTTGGATCACCCCTCCACTTT. Residues: CASSRQGVGSPLHF.

This chain links TRBV7-6 with TRBJ2-1; 10 bases are a match to TRBD2. V lost 4 bases, J lost 3 bases, and 3 bases stayed unmatched. CDR1 is SGHVS and CDR2 is FNYEAQ in the germline V gene. The CDR3 totals 15 residues. DNA of the CDR3: TGTGCCAGCAGCTATACTAGCGGGGTCTACAATGAGCAGTTCTTC. Translating gives CASSYTSGVYNEQFF.

V gene TRBV6-5 combines with J gene TRBJ2-7; possible D gene TRBD2, 5 bases. This CDR3 has 16 residues. CDR1 and CDR2 (germline): MNHEY, SVGAGI. The V gene lost 2 bases and the J gene lost 13 bases, with 27 bases spanning the gap. The CDR3 loop is CASSYMPFGPLSVPYF. CDR3 sequence (DNA): TGTGCCAGCAGTTACATGCCCTTTGGTCCGCTTAGCGTCCCCTACTTC.

This chain links TRBV28 with TRBJ2-7; D may be TRBD2 (6 bases). V lost 5 bases, J lost 0 bases, and 11 bases lay in between. The germline V gene encodes CDR1 MDHEN and CDR2 SYDVKM. CDR3 length: 14 residues. The CDR3: CASSPIAVSYEQYF. As DNA, the CDR3 is TGTGCCAGCAGTCCCATAGCGGTCTCCTACGAGCAGTACTTC.

The chain combines TRBV30 with TRBJ2-5; 11 positions match TRBD2. V was pared by 3 bases and J by 3 bases, with 6 bases of the junction left unmatched. Germline V CDR1 and CDR2: GTSNPN, SVGIG (reference sequence). The CDR3 sequence is 15 residues long. CDR3 bases: TGTGCCTGGAGGGACCTAGCGGGAGGTGAAGAGACCCAGTACTTC. Protein sequence: CAWRDLAGGEETQYF.

V and J are TRBV28 and TRBJ2-1; TRBD2 aligns across 14 bases. CDR1 is MDHEN, CDR2 SYDVKM, per germline. The length of the CDR3 is 19 residues. V gave up 5 bases and J gave up 8 bases; unmatched junction bases: 17. The CDR3 here is CASSPPPGTSGSRVYEQFF. The CDR3 DNA reads TGTGCCAGCAGTCCACCTCCCGGGACTAGCGGGAGTAGAGTCTATGAGCAGTTCTTC.

This chain joins TRBV7-8 and TRBJ2-7, with 8 bases identical to TRBD2. V lost 6 bases to trimming and J lost 5 bases; unmatched junction nucleotides: 9. From germline, CDR1 is SGHVS and CDR2 FQNEAQ. The CDR3 has 14 amino acids. CDR3: CASRAPGGVNEQYF. The DNA for the CDR3 is TGTGCCAGCAGGGCACCCGGGGGGGTCAACGAGCAGTACTTC.

The V call is TRBV27, the J call TRBJ2-6, with TRBD2 as a possible D gene (7 bases). Germline lookup yields CDR1 MNHEY and CDR2 SMNVEV (reference sequence). CDR3 length: 14 residues. The V gene lost 7 bases and the J gene lost 9 bases, with 16 bases spanning the gap. CDR3 loop: CASTGGAKLNVLTF. CDR3 DNA sequence: TGTGCCAGCACGGGGGGCGCCAAGCTCAACGTCCTGACTTTC. Full variable domain (outside the CDR3, taken from reference TRBV27 and TRBJ2-6): EAQVTQNPRYLITVTGKKLTVTCSQNMNHEYMSWYRQDPGLGLRQIYYSMNVEVTDKGDVPEGYKVSRKEKRNFPLILESPSPNQTSLYFCASTGGAKLNVLTFGAGSRLTVL.

The rearrangement uses TRBV28 and TRBJ2-1; a weak D match, TRBD2 (6 bases). The CDR3 runs 14 residues. The ends were cut back, 6 bases at V and 0 bases at J, with 9 bases in the middle. Germline values: CDR1 MDHEN, CDR2 SYDVKM. CDR3 in amino acids: CASRRGSSYNEQFF. CDR3 in DNA: TGTGCCAGCAGGCGGGGTAGCTCCTACAATGAGCAGTTCTTC.

J is TRBJ1-1 and V is TRBV5-5; D remains unclear. Looked up from germline, CDR1 is SGHKS and CDR2 is YYEKEE (reference sequence). The CDR3 consists of 13 residues. V gave up 0 bases and J gave up 2 bases, with 5 bases separating them. In nucleotides, the CDR3 is TGTGCCAGCAGCTTGGTTCTAAACACTGAAGCTTTCTTT. It translates to CASSLVLNTEAFF.

The chain carries TRBV6-1 and TRBJ2-7, with TRBD2 matching 7 bases. The germline V gene has CDR1 MNHNS and CDR2 SASEGT. V lost 6 bases, J lost 3 bases, and 17 bases stayed unmatched. CDR3 length: 17 amino acids. This CDR3 reads CASSESWGGANLYEQYF. The CDR3 DNA is TGTGCCAGCAGCGAATCCTGGGGGGGAGCTAACCTCTACGAGCAGTACTTC.